The text below deals with one T cell receptor beta chain. Its antigen is unknown. The CDR3 contains 15 residues. Deletions cut 3 bases from V and 2 bases from J, with 11 bases between. Germline V CDR1 and CDR2: WSHSY, SAAADI. The data originate from a study of cytotoxic CD8 clonotypes in ibrutinib-treated CLL. About the study: Response samples followed a median about 12 months of treatment, range 6 to 36. Averaging across samples gave about 230,000 productive templates and over 85,000 productive rearrangements.

Clones were read by immunoSEQ multiplex PCR, and TCRdb kept only the in-frame ones, dropping some. This repertoire shows approximately 100,000 clones, 70% to 85% found once; its top ten account for 25% to 40%. Study observations and caveats: The study found public clonotypes uncommon, contracting or stable on treatment.

This rearrangement joins TRBV10-2 to TRBJ2-1; maybe TRBD2 (7 bases). Source: PBMCs, taken after 12 months of ibrutinib treatment. The TCR comes from a human donor with chronic lymphocytic leukemia. The CDR3 nucleotides are TGCGCCAGCAGTGAAGGGGGGGTAGCCTACAATGAGCAGTTCTTC. This codes for CASSEGGVAYNEQFF.